This record looks at one TCR beta chain sequence and its context. The antigen is unknown. The source of the sample is a study of cytomegalovirus exposure and HLA in healthy donors. Use of 60 Vbeta and 13 Jbeta primers characterized the PCR. In the study's own analysis: Among the unique TCR beta chains that a later analysis counted, about 81 million in all, some 10 million were shared. TCRdb's table, derived via immunoSEQ multiplex PCR, lists solely in-frame clones and lacks some. V, J and clone size were drawn from that table, and D and trimming were deduced from the DNA. The sample yields some 150,000 clones, over 60% seen once. The CDR3 runs 16 residues. CDR1 and CDR2 (germline): MGHRA, YSYEKL. V was clipped by 1 base and J by 0 bases, with 7 bases between them. Study-level results: A later examination showed that TCR association rates differed by HLA locus, with DRB1 most and HLA-C fewest.

The sequencing sample was made of PBMCs. The TCR comes from a woman aged 30 to 39 in good health and CMV-seronegative. This chain links TRBV4-1 with TRBJ2-6; a weak D match, TRBD2 (5 bases). In nucleotides, the CDR3 is TGCGCCAGCAGCCAAGTGGGGAGCTCTGGGGCCAACGTCCTGACTTTC. It is translated as CASSQVGSSGANVLTF.